This is a list of T cell receptor beta chains from one sample in a study of cytomegalovirus exposure and HLA in healthy donors. Measured with immunoSEQ multiplex PCR; TCRdb has only the in-frame clones, and not every one. The table includes 130,000 to 150,000 clones, about 74% detected once. Input material: PBMCs. These receptors all stem from a man aged 18 to 29 in good health and CMV-seropositive. Each CDR3 is given with its conserved first and last residue. Each record gives: clone size, V gene, J gene, D gene, CDR3 protein, CDR3 DNA. The D gene is left open where the match is weak. A clone size is listed for some rows: how often the clone was seen (once, few, many), or a class if it is expanded.

-	TRBV27	TRBJ1-1	TRBD1	CASRSTGTEAFF	TGTGCCAGCAGATCGACAGGGACTGAAGCTTTCTTT
-	TRBV5-1	TRBJ1-3	TRBD1	CASSSGQASSGNTIYF	TGCGCCAGCAGCTCCGGACAGGCTTCCTCTGGAAACACCATATATTTT
-	TRBV5-1	TRBJ1-1	-	CASSIGGAFKAEAFF	TGCGCCAGCAGTATCGGGGGGGCATTTAAGGCTGAAGCTTTCTTT
-	TRBV29-1	TRBJ2-1	-	CSVDLGRSYNEQFF	TGCAGCGTTGATTTGGGGCGCTCCTACAATGAGCAGTTCTTC
once	TRBV2	TRBJ1-1	TRBD1	CASSDRTGATEAFF	TGTGCCAGCAGTGACAGGACAGGGGCCACTGAAGCTTTCTTT
-	TRBV7-9	TRBJ2-3	-	CASSLSADTQYF	TGTGCCAGCAGCCTCTCAGCAGATACGCAGTATTTT
-	TRBV7-3	TRBJ2-3	TRBD2	CASSQGPGGPGDTQYF	TGTGCCAGCAGCCAAGGCCCGGGAGGACCAGGTGATACGCAGTATTTT
-	TRBV18	TRBJ2-7	-	CASSPGAPQSGEQYF	TGTGCCAGCTCCCCAGGGGCACCCCAATCGGGCGAGCAGTACTTC
-	TRBV6-1	TRBJ2-1	TRBD1	CASSETGGGEQFF	TGTGCCAGCAGTGAAACAGGGGGCGGTGAGCAGTTCTTC
-	TRBV19	TRBJ2-2	TRBD2	CASSTNQGGGASPRLFF	TGTGCCAGTAGTACCAATCAGGGCGGGGGGGCCTCTCCGCGGCTGTTTTTT
-	TRBV28	TRBJ1-2	-	CASSTGNYGYTF	TGTGCCAGCAGCACAGGGAACTATGGCTACACCTTC
-	TRBV29-1	TRBJ2-1	-	CSVASGYNEQFF	TGCAGCGTTGCCTCGGGGTACAATGAGCAGTTCTTC
-	TRBV7-9	TRBJ2-7	TRBD1	CASSGQGISYEQYF	TGTGCCAGCAGCGGACAGGGGATCTCCTACGAGCAGTACTTC
-	TRBV4-3	TRBJ1-2	-	CASSQDGRVSYGYTF	TGCGCCAGCAGCCAAGACGGGCGGGTTAGCTATGGCTACACCTTC
-	TRBV7-6	TRBJ2-7	-	CASSLLGLGYEQYF	TGTGCCAGCAGCTTACTGGGACTCGGCTACGAGCAGTACTTC
-	TRBV7-8	TRBJ2-7	TRBD2	CASRKGVAGGLSSYEQYF	TGTGCCAGCAGGAAGGGGGTAGCGGGAGGGCTTAGCTCCTACGAGCAGTACTTC
-	TRBV7-6	TRBJ1-2	-	CASSLAGLNGYTF	TGTGCCAGCAGCCTGGCAGGGCTGAATGGCTACACCTTC
few	TRBV15	TRBJ2-5	TRBD1	CATSRGYRGRRETQYF	TGTGCCACCAGCAGGGGCTACAGGGGGCGTAGGGAGACCCAGTACTTC
-	TRBV27	TRBJ2-1	-	CASRLSGVFEQFF	TGTGCCAGCAGGCTCTCGGGGGTTTTTGAGCAGTTCTTC
-	TRBV30	TRBJ1-2	-	CAWNPVETYGYTF	TGTGCCTGGAATCCCGTGGAGACCTATGGCTACACCTTC
-	TRBV15	TRBJ2-1	TRBD2	CATSRLGLAGGPNEQFF	TGTGCCACCAGCCGCCTAGGACTAGCGGGGGGACCCAATGAGCAGTTCTTC
-	TRBV5-5	TRBJ2-3	-	CASSLALALGTDTQYF	TGTGCCAGCAGCTTGGCACTCGCCCTAGGAACAGATACGCAGTATTTT